Described below is a single TCR beta chain sequence and its context. The method was immunoSEQ multiplex PCR; TCRdb's version includes in-frame clones alone and lacks a portion of them. The data hold 40,000 to 55,000 clones, with more than 80% observed a single time. This entry belongs to a study of T cell changes during pregnancy in multiple sclerosis. Germline V gene lookup returns CDR1 SGHTA and CDR2 FQGNSA. This CDR3 comprises 14 residues. V lost 5 bases and J lost 2; bases outside the gene matches: 6. The chain couples TRBV7-2 to TRBJ2-7, with 7 positions matching TRBD2. The sample here was CD4+ T cells from peripheral blood mononuclear cells, taken before pregnancy. The sequence was obtained from a female donor with multiple sclerosis, enrolled in a pregnancy study. The DNA of the CDR3 is TGTGCCAGCAGCACACAAAGCGGGGCCTACGAGCAGTACTTC. Its protein is CASSTQSGAYEQYF.